This TCR beta chain was observed in a study of T cell responses to AZD1222 COVID-19 vaccine. Background on the study: Some second doses came at about 4 weeks and others at about 12 weeks; these were pooled. General study points: The study found vaccine-associated CD4 TCRs spanning spike, dominant at 160-218 and 743-854. Repertoires were obtained only post-peak T cell response. White British donors predominated, females outnumbered males, and clonal diversity was possibly underestimated.

This clone was seen a handful of times. What it binds is unknown. Germline loops: CDR1 SNHLY, CDR2 FYNNEI. V lost 5 bases, J lost 5 bases, and 2 bases stayed unmatched. This CDR3 is built from 13 residues. Data came from immunoSEQ multiplex PCR; TCRdb stores just in-frame clones and leaves some out. The table lists roughly 120,000 clones, about four fifths of them singletons. The V gene is TRBV2, the J gene TRBJ2-5; 10 bases agree with TRBD1. The material sequenced was peripheral blood, taken on day 0 of AZD1222 vaccination. The receptor was isolated from an adult in good health. The CDR3 loop is CASSRQGAETQYF. CDR3 sequence (DNA): TGTGCCAGCAGTAGACAGGGGGCTGAGACCCAGTACTTC.